The entry below describes one TCR beta chain. The antigen is not known. Some clones are missing from TCRdb's copy, which holds only in-frame ones; the method was immunoSEQ multiplex PCR. The sample includes under 1,900,000 clones, 98% of them seen just once. The sample originates from a study of shared clonotypes between healthy human individuals. The CDR3 has 12 amino acids. The V end lost 1 base, the J end lost 6 bases, and 7 bases lay between the germline ends. CDR1 is LNHNV and CDR2 is YYDKDF in the germline V gene (reference sequence). Study results and limitations: Naive subsets tended to show greater estimated richness than memory subsets.

The chain recombines TRBV15 with TRBJ2-7; no clear D gene. The sample was naive CD4+ T cells sorted from blood. Subset denoted: CD45RA+ positively selected. The receptor's source is a man aged 30 to 45 in good health. CDR3 region: CATSRGPGEQYF. The CDR3 coding sequence is TGTGCCACCAGCAGAGGACCGGGCGAGCAGTACTTC.